This T cell receptor beta chain was sequenced during a study of CD8 T cells in ankylosing spondylitis. Preparation of TCR beta libraries was done by quantitative 5'-RACE with molecular barcodes. TCRdb reprocessed the 5' RACE reads with MiXCR, giving one entry per CDR3 protein. The sample lists about 210,000 distinct CDR3 sequences; approximately 8% were seen once. This clonotype was counted between two and nine times. Trimming cost V 6 bases and J 5 bases; bases outside gene matches: 11. CDR1 is SGHTA, CDR2 FQGNSA, per germline. The CDR3 loop spans 16 amino acids. The J gene is TRBJ2-2, the V gene TRBV7-2, with 8 bases fitting TRBD2. The sequenced material came from blood, either unsorted or a sorted T cell fraction (not recorded which). The sequence derives from a female donor with ankylosing spondylitis or in good health (not recorded which). CDR3: CASSFVAGTTTGELFF. As DNA, the CDR3 is TGTGCCAGCAGTTTCGTAGCGGGAACTACTACCGGGGAGCTGTTTTTT. The full variable domain, in which reference TRBV7-2 and TRBJ2-2 provide the parts outside the CDR3, is GAGVSQSPSNKVTEKGKDVELRCDPISGHTALYWYRQSLGQGLEFLIYFQGNSAPDKSGLPSDRFSAERTGGSVSTLTIQRTQQEDSAVYLCASSFVAGTTTGELFFGEGSRLTVL.